One and the same sample provided the 22 T cell receptor beta chains below, sequenced in a study of shared T cell receptors in the human thymus. The protocol was immunoSEQ multiplex PCR, while the TCRdb copy is restricted to in-frame clones and leaves out a portion. Seen here are approximately 400,000 clones, 95% observed once, and the top ten hold roughly 0.02%. What was sequenced was thymocytes. Receptors were obtained from a human donor.

The chain uses TRBV27 and TRBJ2-3, with D tentatively TRBD2 (6 bases). Between the trimmed V and J ends, which lost 5 bases and 1 base, there was a span of 10 bases. The CDR3 spans 14 residues. From germline, CDR1 is MNHEY and CDR2 SMNVEV (reference sequence). The CDR3 DNA follows: TGTGCCAGCAGTCCCGGGGGAGGCACAGATACGCAGTATTTT. Its translation: CASSPGGGTDTQYF.

Written as DNA, the CDR3 is TGCAGTGCCCCGTACCAAGAGACCCAGTACTTC. Its translation: CSAPYQETQYF. The J gene is TRBJ2-5, the V gene TRBV20-1, with D uncertain. Trimming cost V 6 bases and J 0 bases, with 5 bases left between them. CDR3 length: 11 amino acids. Germline CDR1 reads DFQATT; CDR2 reads SNEGSKA (reference sequence).

The chain links TRBV9 to TRBJ2-4; 9 bases are shared with TRBD1. This CDR3 spans 20 amino acids. The junction had 17 bases not matched to a gene; V was cut back by 4 bases and J by 0 bases. Per germline, CDR1 SGDLS and CDR2 YYNGEE. CDR3 amino acids: CASSTKGQGIADLAKNIQYF. The CDR3 DNA reads as TGTGCCAGCAGCACCAAGGGACAGGGCATTGCGGACTTAGCCAAAAACATTCAGTACTTC.

This clone was recorded a few times. This rearrangement joins TRBV7-9 to TRBJ1-5; D is possibly TRBD1 (5 bases). The CDR3 runs to 17 residues. Germline V CDR1 and CDR2: SEHNR, FQNEAQ (reference sequence). Trimming removed 1 base at V and 0 bases at J, with 13 bases between. DNA for the CDR3: TGTGCCAGCAGCTTAGGGCACCGAACAGGTAGCAATCAGCCCCAGCATTTT. Protein product: CASSLGHRTGSNQPQHF.

The rearrangement joins TRBV30 to TRBJ2-5; D is uncertain. The CDR3 has 10 residues. V was clipped by 0 bases and J by 4 bases, with 0 bases between them. Germline CDR1 reads GTSNPN; CDR2 reads SVGIG (reference sequence). The CDR3 reads CAWSVETQYF. DNA for the CDR3: TGTGCCTGGAGTGTAGAGACCCAGTACTTC.

The chain carries TRBV27 and TRBJ2-7, with TRBD1 matching over 10 bases. The germline V gene encodes CDR1 MNHEY and CDR2 SMNVEV (reference sequence). J was trimmed by 6 bases and V by 5 bases; bases with no gene match: 7. This CDR3 region has 14 residues. Written as DNA, the CDR3 is TGTGCCAGCAGTCGGGACAGGGGTCAAGGCGAGCAGTACTTC. It translates to CASSRDRGQGEQYF.

The V gene is TRBV25-1, the J gene TRBJ2-1, with D possibly matching TRBD2 (6 bases). CDR1 is MGHDK and CDR2 is SYGVNS in the germline V gene. V shed 3 bases and J shed 6 bases, with 24 bases lying between them. This CDR3 spans 18 amino acids. The CDR3 region is CASSDRGGALEGRNEQFF. CDR3 in DNA: TGTGCCAGCAGTGACCGGGGAGGTGCTCTAGAGGGGCGCAATGAGCAGTTCTTC.

This clone showed up just once. The chain joins TRBV27 to TRBJ1-5; D gene unclear. There are 15 residues in the CDR3. The V end lost 2 bases, the J end lost 3 bases, and 11 bases lay between the germline ends. Germline loops: CDR1 MNHEY, CDR2 SMNVEV (reference sequence). The CDR3 protein is CASSLGQDLNQPQHF. In DNA form, the CDR3 reads TGTGCCAGCAGTTTAGGGCAGGATCTCAATCAGCCCCAGCATTTT.

This chain uses TRBV5-1 with TRBJ2-7; TRBD1 matches 9 bases. V trimming: 4 bases; J trimming: 4 bases; junction bases outside the gene matches: 6. The CDR3 loop spans 14 amino acids. The germline V gene has CDR1 SGHRS and CDR2 YFSETQ. The CDR3 coding sequence is TGCGCCAGCAGCGGCACAGGGGGCGCGTACGAGCAGTACTTC. This gives the protein CASSGTGGAYEQYF.

This rearrangement joins TRBV19 to TRBJ1-1; 7 nucleotides agree with TRBD1. J was trimmed by 4 bases and V by 6 bases; bases with no gene match: 8. The CDR3 spans 14 residues. Germline V gene data show CDR1 as LNHDA and CDR2 as SQIVND (reference sequence). The CDR3 region is CASRNRGEGTEAFF. Written as DNA, the CDR3 is TGTGCCAGTAGAAACAGGGGTGAAGGCACTGAAGCTTTCTTT.

This clone has a single count. The chain employs TRBV7-4 and TRBJ2-5, with D perhaps matching TRBD2 (6 bases). Germline V lookup: CDR1 SGHVT, CDR2 SQSDAQ. Trimming stripped 2 bases from V and 2 bases from J, with 24 bases between. This CDR3 region has 19 residues. CDR3 protein: CASSLPAGVTAEGQETQYF. The CDR3 DNA reads TGTGCCAGCAGCTTACCGGCCGGGGTAACAGCGGAGGGTCAAGAGACCCAGTACTTC.

The rearrangement joins TRBV5-6 to TRBJ2-5; 10 nucleotides align to TRBD1. The DNA matches TRBJ2-7 better at its end, which makes the J call doubtful. Germline CDR1 is SGHDT and CDR2 is YYEEEE. The CDR3 is made up of 15 amino acids. CDR3 residues: CASSLAGQGSYEQYF. CDR3 DNA sequence: TGTGCCAGCAGCTTGGCGGGACAGGGGTCCTACGAGCAGTACTTC.

The chain has TRBV27 and TRBJ2-5; D is possibly TRBD1 or TRBD2 (6 bases each). V was trimmed by 1 base and J by 9 bases, leaving 9 bases between them. The CDR3 covers 12 residues. CDR1 MNHEY and CDR2 SMNVEV come from the germline V gene (reference sequence). The CDR3 loop is CASSLLGGPQYF. The CDR3 DNA reads TGTGCCAGCAGTTTATTGGGGGGCCCCCAGTACTTC.

V usage is TRBV27 and J usage is TRBJ2-2; the match to TRBD2 covers 7 bases. With 5 bases clipped from V and 0 bases from J, the junction kept 6 bases outside the gene matches. CDR3 length equals 16 residues. CDR1 is MNHEY and CDR2 is SMNVEV in the germline V gene (reference sequence). The DNA of the CDR3 is TGTGCCAGCAGTGTGGGGGGGTCCCCGAACACCGGGGAGCTGTTTTTT. Translation: CASSVGGSPNTGELFF.

The CDR3: CASSTPGLGIHEQYF. For the CDR3, the DNA is TGTGCCAGTAGTACCCCCGGGCTGGGCATCCACGAGCAGTACTTC. The chain is built from TRBV19 and TRBJ2-7; D gene uncertain. Deletions cut 4 bases from V and 5 bases from J, with 18 bases between. CDR1 and CDR2 (germline): LNHDA, SQIVND (reference sequence). This CDR3 has 15 amino acids.

The chain carries TRBV7-9 and TRBJ2-3; maybe TRBD2 (6 bases). Trimming stripped 2 bases from V and 3 bases from J, with 15 bases between. Per the germline V gene, CDR1 is SEHNR and CDR2 is FQNEAQ (reference sequence). There are 16 residues in the CDR3. The CDR3 DNA follows: TGTGCCAGCAGCTTATTGGAGGGGCTGAGGACAGATACGCAGTATTTT. Translating gives CASSLLEGLRTDTQYF.

The rearrangement links TRBV10-3 to TRBJ2-2, with TRBD2 identical over 7 bases. V lost 4 bases, J lost 6 bases, and 14 bases stayed unmatched. From germline, CDR1 is ENHRY and CDR2 SYGVKD. The CDR3 sequence is 17 residues long. The CDR3 protein is CAISVGRERLYSGELFF. As DNA, the CDR3 is TGTGCCATCAGTGTGGGGCGGGAGAGGCTCTATTCCGGGGAGCTGTTTTTT.

The V gene is TRBV30, the J gene TRBJ2-4; 7 bases agree with TRBD2. Losses at the gene ends were 4 bases for V and 0 bases for J; bases not matched to a gene: 21. Germline-derived CDR1 and CDR2 are GTSNPN and SVGIG (reference sequence). This CDR3 has 20 amino acids. The CDR3 sequence: CAWTTAPYSSGHIAKNIQYF. As DNA, the CDR3 is TGTGCCTGGACGACGGCTCCCTATAGTAGCGGGCATATAGCCAAAAACATTCAGTACTTC.

The rearrangement joins TRBV14 to TRBJ1-1, with D maybe TRBD1 (6 bases). Looked up from germline, CDR1 is SGHDN and CDR2 is FVKESK. Trimming shortened V by 0 bases and J by 10 bases, and 12 bases separated the two germline ends. The CDR3 length is 13 residues. CDR3 DNA: TGTGCCAGCAGCCAAGATCACAGGGTTGGAGCTTTCTTT. This gives the protein CASSQDHRVGAFF.

This rearrangement joins TRBV6-5 to TRBJ2-1; 7 bases fit TRBD2. CDR3 size: 15 residues. With V trimmed by 6 bases and J by 0 bases, 5 bases remained unmatched. Germline CDR1 is MNHEY and CDR2 is SVGAGI. The CDR3 DNA reads as TGTGCCAGCAGCCTAGCGGCAAGCTCCTACAATGAGCAGTTCTTC. It yields the protein CASSLAASSYNEQFF.

CDR3 loop: CASSEGQGDQQETQYF. As DNA, the CDR3 is TGTGCCAGCAGTGAGGGACAGGGGGATCAACAAGAGACCCAGTACTTC. This chain links TRBV2 with TRBJ2-5; 11 nucleotides agree with TRBD1. The V and J ends lost 3 bases and 2 bases, in that order; junction bases with no gene match: 5. Germline V gene data show CDR1 as SNHLY and CDR2 as FYNNEI. This CDR3 comprises 16 residues.

The chain has TRBV18 and TRBJ2-7; TRBD2 aligns across 12 bases. The V gene's germline CDR1 is KGHSH and CDR2 LQKENI. This CDR3 has 20 residues. Germline trimming cut 6 bases from V and 3 bases from J; bases unmatched to any gene: 21. The CDR3 sequence: CASSDKLGYKASGRDYEQYF. CDR3 DNA: TGTGCCAGCTCCGACAAGTTAGGGTACAAGGCTAGCGGGAGGGACTACGAGCAGTACTTC.